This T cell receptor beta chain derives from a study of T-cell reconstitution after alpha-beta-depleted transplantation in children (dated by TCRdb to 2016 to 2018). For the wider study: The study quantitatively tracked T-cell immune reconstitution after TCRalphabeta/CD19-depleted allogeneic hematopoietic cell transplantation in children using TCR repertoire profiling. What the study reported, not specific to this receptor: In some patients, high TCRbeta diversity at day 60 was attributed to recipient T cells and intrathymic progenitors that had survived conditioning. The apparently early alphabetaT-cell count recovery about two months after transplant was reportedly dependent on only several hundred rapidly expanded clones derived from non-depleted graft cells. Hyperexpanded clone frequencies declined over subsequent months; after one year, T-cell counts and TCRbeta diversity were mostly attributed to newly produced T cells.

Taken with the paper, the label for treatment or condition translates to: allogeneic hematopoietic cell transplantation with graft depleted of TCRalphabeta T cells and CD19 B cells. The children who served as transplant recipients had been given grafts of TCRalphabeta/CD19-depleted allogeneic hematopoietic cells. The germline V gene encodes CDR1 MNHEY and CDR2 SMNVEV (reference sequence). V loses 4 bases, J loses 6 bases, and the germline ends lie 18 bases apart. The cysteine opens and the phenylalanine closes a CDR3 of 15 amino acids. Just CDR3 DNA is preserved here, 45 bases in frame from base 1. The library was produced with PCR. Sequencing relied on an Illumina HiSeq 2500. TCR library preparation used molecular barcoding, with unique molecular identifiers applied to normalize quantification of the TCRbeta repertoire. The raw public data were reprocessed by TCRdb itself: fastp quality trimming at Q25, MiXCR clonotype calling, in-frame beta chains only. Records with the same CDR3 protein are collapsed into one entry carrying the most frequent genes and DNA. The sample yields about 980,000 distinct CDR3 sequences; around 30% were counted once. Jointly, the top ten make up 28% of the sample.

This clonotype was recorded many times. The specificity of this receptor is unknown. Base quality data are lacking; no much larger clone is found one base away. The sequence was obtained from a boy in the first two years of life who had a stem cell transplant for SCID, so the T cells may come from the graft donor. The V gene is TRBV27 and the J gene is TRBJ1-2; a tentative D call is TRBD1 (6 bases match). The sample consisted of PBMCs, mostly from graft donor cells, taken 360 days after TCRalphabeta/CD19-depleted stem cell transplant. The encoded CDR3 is CASSSPQGGSHGYTF. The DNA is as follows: TGTGCCAGCAGTTCCCCACAGGGCGGATCCCATGGCTACACCTTC.